The present TCR beta chain was sequenced within a study of CXCR3-negative and CXCR3-positive naive CD8 T cells (dated by TCRdb to between 2017 and 2020). For context, the study as a whole: In total, around 150 million TRB reads were obtained, or roughly 1.5 +/- 0.3 million reads per library. Diversity and physicochemical repertoire analyses covered 10 to 11 donors pooled from two independent experiments. The TRBV-TRBJ cluster analysis covered naive subsets from about 5 donors and memory cells from 3 donors. On the study overall, not on this receptor specifically: Repertoire diversity was comparably high in both naive subsets but much lower in memory CD8+ T cells. Because CXCR3 expression was partially decreased after cryopreservation, freshly isolated PBMCs were used for most assays. TRB CDR3s from CXCR3-positive naive cells showed higher hydrophobicity (lower Kidera factor 4), lower energy, and higher strength and volume indices than CXCR3-negative naive cells. Within the same donor, TRBV-TRBJ usage looked similar between naive CXCR3-negative and CXCR3-positive cells, but memory cells had distinct patterns. Because surface CD5, which has been linked to self-reactivity in mice, was comparable between naive subsets, TCR interaction strength was also inferred from TRB CDR3 physicochemical properties.

Spanning cysteine to phenylalanine, the CDR3 consists of 16 amino acids. The coding DNA is unavailable. For CDR1 and CDR2, the germline V gene (reference sequence) lists SEHNR and FQNEAQ. With respect to this clonotype: Its antigen specificity is not known.

For every CD8+ T cell subset, over 250,000 cells were flow-sorted straight into RLT lysis buffer, and each subset was sorted in triplicate. Naive CD8+ T cells were defined stringently as CD45RO-CCR7+CD27+CD95- to exclude memory contaminants. Standard density gradient centrifugation was used to isolate peripheral blood mononuclear cells from buffy coats. A FACSAria III was used to flow-sort naive CD8+ T cells into CXCR3-negative and CXCR3-positive populations. An RNeasy Mini Kit was used to extract total RNA from the sorted cells. For sequencing, a NextSeq 550 was employed. The Human TCR Profiling Kit (MiLaboratory) was used to prepare UMI-labeled 5' RACE TRB cDNA libraries. cDNA synthesis used the entire amount of extracted RNA, and PCR amplification then used the entire amount of cDNA produced. The libraries were made side by side, with each library going through the same number of PCR cycles. The original pipeline was this. With a requirement of at least two reads per UMI, MIGEC and MiXCR extracted about 52,000 +/- 9,100 unique UMI-labeled TRB cDNA molecules per library. On average, each library contained approximately 40,000 +/- 10,000 functional in-frame TRB CDR3 nucleotide clonotypes without stop codons. Diversity metrics, including normalized Shannon-Wiener and Chao1, were computed in VDJtools after downsampling to 5000 UMI-labeled TRB molecules per sample. VDJtools computed clonotype-size-weighted physicochemical properties of the central five CDR3 residues: interaction energy, strength, volume and Kidera factor 4. The reads underwent TCRdb reprocessing, giving one record for each CDR3 protein sequence and no DNA. The V and J calls were determined by TCRdb, not by the authors. This sample's clone table shows 100,000 to 150,000 distinct CDR3 sequences. Of the sample, 0.45% to 0.6% falls within the top ten clones.

The sample taken for sequencing was naive CXCR3- CD8+ T cells from blood. The cell subset or site label corresponds to: CD45RO-CCR7+CD27+CD95- naive CD8+ T cells lacking CXCR3 (TNR3-). The TCR originated in a human donor in good health. Some clones in this sample may be carry-over from other donors' samples. This sequence uses TRBV7-9 and TRBJ1-4; absent DNA, TCRdb's TRBD1 call cannot be checked. The CDR3 reads CASSYSRAGRIEKLFF.